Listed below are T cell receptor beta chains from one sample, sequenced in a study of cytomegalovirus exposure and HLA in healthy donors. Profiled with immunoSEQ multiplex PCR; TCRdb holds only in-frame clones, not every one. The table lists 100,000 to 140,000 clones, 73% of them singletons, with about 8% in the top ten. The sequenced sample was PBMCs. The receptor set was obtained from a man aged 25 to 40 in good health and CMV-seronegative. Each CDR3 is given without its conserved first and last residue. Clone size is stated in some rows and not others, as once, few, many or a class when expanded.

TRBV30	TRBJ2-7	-	AWSVGGEQY
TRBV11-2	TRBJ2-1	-	ASRGTAYNEQF
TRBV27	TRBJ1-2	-	ASRKGAELHGYT
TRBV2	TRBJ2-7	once	ASRGTGVYEQY
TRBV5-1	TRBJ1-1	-	ASSFFSGAGGTEAF
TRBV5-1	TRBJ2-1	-	ASSKAASSYNEQF
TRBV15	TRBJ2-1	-	ATSLHYNEQF
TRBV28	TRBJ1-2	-	ATKDRGPYGYT
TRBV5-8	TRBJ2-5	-	ASSRGLVGVQETQY
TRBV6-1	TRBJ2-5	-	ASSGGGPSETQY
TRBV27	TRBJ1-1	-	ASSLGTGTEAF
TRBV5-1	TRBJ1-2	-	ASSLGTSVGLRGYT
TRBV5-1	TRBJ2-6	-	ASSLGDRSGANVLT
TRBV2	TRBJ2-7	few	ASSEGAPLEQY
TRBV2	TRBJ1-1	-	ASSEGQGPMNTEAF
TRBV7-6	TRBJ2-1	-	ASSSGAPEQF
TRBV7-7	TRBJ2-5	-	ASSPHPRGEGPQY
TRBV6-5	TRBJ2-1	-	ASSPSGGAYNEQF
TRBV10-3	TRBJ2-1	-	AISLTSGLDEQF
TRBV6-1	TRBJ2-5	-	ASSEAWGQGSETQY
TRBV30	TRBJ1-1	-	AWRVEGAGTEAF
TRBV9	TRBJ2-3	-	ASSVEGLSGTDTQY
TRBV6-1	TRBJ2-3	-	ASSEALAGGTDTQY
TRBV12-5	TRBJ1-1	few	ASGLGDRSNTEAF
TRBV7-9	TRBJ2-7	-	ASSSAGRSEQY
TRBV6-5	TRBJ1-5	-	ASSGGTAQPQH
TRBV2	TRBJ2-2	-	ASLGGVSPGELF
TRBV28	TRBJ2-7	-	ASKRYASYEQY
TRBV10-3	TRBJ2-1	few	AISPSSGSSYNEQF
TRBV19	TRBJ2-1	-	ASGGDGRWGSEQF
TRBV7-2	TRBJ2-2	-	ASSLGGVAGELF
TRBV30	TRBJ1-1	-	AWSVLAGTEAF
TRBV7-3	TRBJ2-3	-	ASSREAGGWWGTDTQY
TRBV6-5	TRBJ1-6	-	ASSLISYNSPLH
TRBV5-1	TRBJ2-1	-	ASSLGGRDYHNEQF
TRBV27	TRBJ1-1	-	ASSLTGMNTEAF
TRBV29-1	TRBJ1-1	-	SARMNTEAF
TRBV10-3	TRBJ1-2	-	AITRGTSMGYGYT
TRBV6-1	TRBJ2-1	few	ASSGRQGAAHEQF